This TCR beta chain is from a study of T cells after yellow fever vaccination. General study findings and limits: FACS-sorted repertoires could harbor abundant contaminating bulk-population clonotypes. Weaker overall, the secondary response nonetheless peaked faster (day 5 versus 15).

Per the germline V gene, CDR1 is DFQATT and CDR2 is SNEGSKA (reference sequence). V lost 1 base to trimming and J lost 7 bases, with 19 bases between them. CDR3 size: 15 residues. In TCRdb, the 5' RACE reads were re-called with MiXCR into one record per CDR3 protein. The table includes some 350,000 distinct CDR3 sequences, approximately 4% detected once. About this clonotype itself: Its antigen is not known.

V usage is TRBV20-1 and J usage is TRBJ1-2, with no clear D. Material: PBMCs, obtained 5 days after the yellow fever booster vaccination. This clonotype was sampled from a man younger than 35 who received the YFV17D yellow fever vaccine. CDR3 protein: CSARVGLPHGSGYTF. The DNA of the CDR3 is TGCAGTGCTAGAGTAGGCCTCCCTCATGGCTCTGGCTACACCTTC.